Listed below are T cell receptor beta chains from one sample, sequenced in a study of T cell responses to AZD1222 COVID-19 vaccine. Profiled with immunoSEQ multiplex PCR; TCRdb holds only in-frame clones, not every one. The sample lists roughly 100,000 clones, roughly 90% seen once, with 7.5% to 9.5% in the top ten. This material consisted of peripheral blood, taken 28 days after the second AZD1222 dose. The receptors were gathered from an adult who received the AZD1222 COVID-19 vaccine. CDR3s include the opening cysteine and the closing phenylalanine or tryptophan. The order of the fields is D gene, J gene, CDR3 length, clone size, V gene, CDR3 protein, CDR3 DNA. The D gene is left open where the match is weak. Clone size is shown for a subset of rows, as once, few, many or a class of expanded clone.

D: TRBD1
J: TRBJ1-1
length: 15
size: NA
V: TRBV18
CDR3: CASSPENRGDTEAFF
DNA: TGTGCCAGCTCACCAGAAAACAGGGGGGACACTGAAGCTTTCTTT

D: TRBD2
J: TRBJ2-1
length: 15
size: NA
V: TRBV7-2
CDR3: CASSSDSSGVNEQFF
DNA: TGTGCCAGCAGCTCCGACTCTAGCGGAGTGAATGAGCAGTTCTTC

D: NA
J: TRBJ2-7
length: 13
size: NA
V: TRBV5-4
CDR3: CASSLQSSYEQYF
DNA: TGTGCCAGCAGCTTGCAGAGCTCCTACGAGCAGTACTTC

D: NA
J: TRBJ2-6
length: 16
size: NA
V: TRBV28
CDR3: CASSPPRTSGANVLTF
DNA: TGTGCCAGCAGTCCTCCGAGGACCTCTGGGGCCAACGTCCTGACTTTC

D: NA
J: TRBJ2-3
length: 13
size: once
V: TRBV10-3
CDR3: CAIGASSTDTQYF
DNA: TGTGCCATCGGGGCGAGTAGCACAGATACGCAGTATTTT

D: NA
J: TRBJ2-4
length: 18
size: NA
V: TRBV18
CDR3: CASSPPNWAGRVGDIQYF
DNA: TGTGCCAGCTCACCACCGAATTGGGCGGGGCGCGTTGGGGACATTCAGTACTTC

D: NA
J: TRBJ2-1
length: 15
size: NA
V: TRBV7-9
CDR3: CASSLAGGIHNEQFF
DNA: TGTGCCAGCAGCTTAGCAGGGGGTATCCACAATGAGCAGTTCTTC

D: NA
J: TRBJ2-5
length: 14
size: NA
V: TRBV3-1/TRBV3-2
CDR3: CASSLGGIQETQYF
DNA: TGTGCCAGCAGCCTCGGGGGAATCCAAGAGACCCAGTACTTC

D: NA
J: TRBJ1-1
length: 11
size: NA
V: TRBV20-1
CDR3: CSARENTEAFF
DNA: TGCAGTGCTAGAGAGAACACTGAAGCTTTCTTT

D: NA
J: TRBJ2-3
length: 12
size: NA
V: TRBV29-1
CDR3: CSFRSGTDTQYF
DNA: TGCAGCTTCAGAAGCGGCACAGATACGCAGTATTTT

D: NA
J: TRBJ2-7
length: 13
size: NA
V: TRBV6-2/TRBV6-3
CDR3: CASSYSQLNEQYF
DNA: TGTGCCAGCAGTTACTCTCAGCTAAACGAGCAGTACTTC

D: NA
J: TRBJ1-4
length: 13
size: NA
V: TRBV29-1
CDR3: CSVERGYGEKLFF
DNA: TGCAGCGTTGAAAGGGGGTACGGTGAAAAACTGTTTTTT

D: TRBD2
J: TRBJ2-2
length: 18
size: NA
V: TRBV10-3
CDR3: CAISRRGTSGISTGELFF
DNA: TGTGCCATCAGTCGTCGGGGTACTAGCGGAATATCGACCGGGGAGCTGTTTTTT

D: NA
J: TRBJ1-6
length: 14
size: NA
V: TRBV3-1/TRBV3-2
CDR3: CASSQAGSNSPLHF
DNA: TGTGCCAGCAGCCAGGCAGGGTCGAATTCACCCCTCCACTTT

D: NA
J: TRBJ1-1
length: 15
size: few
V: TRBV29-1
CDR3: CSVNGGGLLDTEAFF
DNA: TGCAGCGTTAACGGAGGGGGGCTGCTTGACACTGAAGCTTTCTTT

D: NA
J: TRBJ2-5
length: 18
size: NA
V: TRBV4-2
CDR3: CASSQQPGSRGGQETQYF
DNA: TGTGCCAGCAGCCAACAACCTGGGTCCAGGGGAGGCCAAGAGACCCAGTACTTC

D: NA
J: TRBJ1-6
length: 13
size: NA
V: TRBV6-5
CDR3: CASTLGGNSPLHF
DNA: TGTGCCAGCACGTTAGGGGGGAATTCACCCCTCCACTTT

D: TRBD2
J: TRBJ2-2
length: 16
size: few
V: TRBV27
CDR3: CASSRTGTSLTGELFF
DNA: TGTGCCAGCAGTCGCACCGGGACTAGCTTAACCGGGGAGCTGTTTTTT

D: NA
J: TRBJ1-1
length: 14
size: NA
V: TRBV5-1
CDR3: CASSLDRANTEAFF
DNA: TGCGCCAGCAGCTTGGACAGGGCTAACACTGAAGCTTTCTTT

D: NA
J: TRBJ2-3
length: 14
size: NA
V: TRBV19
CDR3: CASNFWGSTDTQYF
DNA: TGTGCCAGTAATTTCTGGGGGAGCACAGATACGCAGTATTTT

D: TRBD2
J: TRBJ2-1
length: 17
size: NA
V: TRBV28
CDR3: CASSSPLGLAINNEQFF
DNA: TGTGCCAGCAGTTCACCGCTGGGACTAGCCATTAACAATGAGCAGTTCTTC

D: TRBD2
J: TRBJ2-1
length: 18
size: NA
V: TRBV6-2/TRBV6-3
CDR3: CASSYPRVAGANYNEQFF
DNA: TGTGCCAGCAGTTATCCTCGGGTAGCGGGAGCAAACTACAATGAGCAGTTCTTC

D: NA
J: TRBJ2-1
length: 15
size: NA
V: TRBV7-6
CDR3: CASSLKKGLLNEQFF
DNA: TGTGCCAGCAGCTTAAAGAAGGGACTCCTCAATGAGCAGTTCTTC

D: NA
J: TRBJ2-5
length: 12
size: NA
V: TRBV10-3
CDR3: CAISDGQETQYF
DNA: TGTGCCATCAGTGATGGCCAAGAGACCCAGTACTTC

D: NA
J: TRBJ2-3
length: 15
size: NA
V: TRBV29-1
CDR3: CSVRSQRPSTDTQYF
DNA: TGCAGCGTTAGGAGCCAGCGCCCTAGCACAGATACGCAGTATTTT

D: NA
J: TRBJ2-2
length: 12
size: NA
V: TRBV9
CDR3: CASKRRMGELFF
DNA: TGTGCCAGCAAGCGTCGAATGGGGGAGCTGTTTTTT

D: NA
J: TRBJ2-1
length: 16
size: NA
V: TRBV6-2/TRBV6-3
CDR3: CASSYGTIGGRNEQFF
DNA: TGTGCCAGCAGTTACGGAACAATCGGGGGCCGCAATGAGCAGTTCTTC

D: NA
J: TRBJ2-7
length: 16
size: once
V: TRBV6-5
CDR3: CASSYGSAGKGREQYF
DNA: TGTGCCAGCAGTTACGGGTCGGCGGGGAAAGGCCGGGAGCAGTACTTC

D: TRBD1
J: TRBJ1-6
length: 18
size: NA
V: TRBV18
CDR3: CASSPLPRDSQKNSPLHF
DNA: TGTGCCAGCTCACCGCTACCCCGGGACAGCCAAAAGAATTCACCCCTCCACTTT

D: NA
J: TRBJ2-7
length: 15
size: NA
V: TRBV7-9
CDR3: CASSPSAGSSYEQYF
DNA: TGTGCCAGCTCTCCGTCCGCGGGGAGCTCCTACGAGCAGTACTTC

D: TRBD1
J: TRBJ2-3
length: 18
size: NA
V: TRBV4-1
CDR3: CASSQDATGGVSTDTQYF
DNA: TGCGCCAGCAGCCAAGATGCGACAGGGGGTGTCAGCACAGATACGCAGTATTTT

D: TRBD2
J: TRBJ2-3
length: 16
size: NA
V: TRBV2
CDR3: CASSVFAGGVSGTQYF
DNA: TGTGCCAGCAGTGTTTTTGCGGGAGGGGTCTCGGGGACGCAGTATTTT

D: TRBD1
J: TRBJ1-4
length: 16
size: NA
V: TRBV18
CDR3: CASSPVRGTDNEKLFF
DNA: TGTGCCAGCTCACCTGTCAGGGGGACCGATAATGAAAAACTGTTTTTT

D: TRBD2
J: TRBJ2-1
length: 15
size: NA
V: TRBV12-5
CDR3: CASGLGLAGGNEQFF
DNA: TGTGCTAGTGGTTTGGGACTAGCGGGAGGAAATGAGCAGTTCTTC

D: TRBD2
J: TRBJ2-1
length: 15
size: NA
V: TRBV7-9
CDR3: CASSVSGTSYNEQFF
DNA: TGTGCCAGCAGCGTAAGCGGGACCTCCTACAATGAGCAGTTCTTC

D: TRBD2
J: TRBJ2-3
length: 17
size: medium-sized
V: TRBV24-1
CDR3: CATSDLTSGTSTDTQYF
DNA: TGTGCCACCAGTGATTTGACTAGCGGGACCTCCACAGATACGCAGTATTTT

D: TRBD2
J: TRBJ2-3
length: 16
size: NA
V: TRBV7-3
CDR3: CASSLSSGRATDTQYF
DNA: TGTGCCAGCAGCTTATCTAGCGGGAGGGCGACAGATACGCAGTATTTT

D: TRBD2
J: TRBJ2-7
length: 13
size: NA
V: TRBV29-1
CDR3: CSVAAGGSGEQYF
DNA: TGCAGCGTTGCCGCGGGGGGAAGCGGCGAGCAGTACTTC

D: NA
J: TRBJ1-6
length: 13
size: NA
V: TRBV19
CDR3: CASKGGHNSPLHF
DNA: TGTGCCAGCAAGGGTGGCCATAATTCACCCCTCCACTTT

D: NA
J: TRBJ1-2
length: 13
size: NA
V: TRBV11-2
CDR3: CASSRIGVGGYTF
DNA: TGTGCCAGCAGCCGGATAGGGGTGGGAGGCTACACCTTC

D: NA
J: TRBJ2-1
length: 15
size: NA
V: TRBV7-9
CDR3: CASSLLEGAGNEQFF
DNA: TGTGCCAGCAGCTTACTGGAGGGGGCAGGCAATGAGCAGTTCTTC

D: NA
J: TRBJ1-6
length: 17
size: NA
V: TRBV9
CDR3: CASSVGPGVNMNSPLHF
DNA: TGTGCCAGCAGCGTAGGCCCCGGGGTAAATATGAATTCACCCCTCCACTTT

D: NA
J: TRBJ2-2
length: 15
size: NA
V: TRBV19
CDR3: CASSSWGGNTGELFF
DNA: TGTGCCAGTAGCTCCTGGGGGGGCAACACCGGGGAGCTGTTTTTT

D: TRBD1
J: TRBJ2-7
length: 15
size: NA
V: TRBV9
CDR3: CASSTRDRETYEQYF
DNA: TGTGCCAGCAGCACCCGGGACAGGGAAACCTACGAGCAGTACTTC

D: NA
J: TRBJ2-7
length: 14
size: NA
V: TRBV6-6
CDR3: CASSGPGTPYEQYF
DNA: TGTGCCAGCAGTGGGCCAGGGACCCCCTACGAGCAGTACTTC

D: NA
J: TRBJ1-2
length: 15
size: NA
V: TRBV6-5
CDR3: CASSRSYQGSYGYTF
DNA: TGTGCCAGCAGCCGCTCGTACCAGGGTAGCTATGGCTACACCTTC

D: NA
J: TRBJ2-7
length: 15
size: NA
V: TRBV28
CDR3: CASSPGGGGFSEQYF
DNA: TGTGCCAGCAGTCCCGGGGGAGGGGGCTTCAGCGAGCAGTACTTC

D: NA
J: TRBJ2-5
length: 15
size: few
V: TRBV18
CDR3: CASSPWAGTQETQYF
DNA: TGTGCCAGCTCACCATGGGCCGGGACCCAAGAGACCCAGTACTTC

D: NA
J: TRBJ1-5
length: 14
size: NA
V: TRBV6-5
CDR3: CATCKAQSNQPQHF
DNA: TGTGCCACATGTAAGGCTCAAAGCAATCAGCCCCAGCATTTT

D: TRBD1
J: TRBJ1-5
length: 14
size: NA
V: TRBV28
CDR3: CASSSGQANQPQHF
DNA: TGTGCCAGCAGCTCGGGACAGGCCAATCAGCCCCAGCATTTT

D: NA
J: TRBJ2-5
length: 15
size: NA
V: TRBV28
CDR3: CASSKALAVQETQYF
DNA: TGTGCCAGCAGTAAGGCACTAGCCGTACAAGAGACCCAGTACTTC

D: NA
J: TRBJ1-3
length: 14
size: NA
V: TRBV5-1
CDR3: CASSLGGLESTIYF
DNA: TGCGCCAGCAGCTTGGGAGGTTTGGAGAGCACCATATATTTT